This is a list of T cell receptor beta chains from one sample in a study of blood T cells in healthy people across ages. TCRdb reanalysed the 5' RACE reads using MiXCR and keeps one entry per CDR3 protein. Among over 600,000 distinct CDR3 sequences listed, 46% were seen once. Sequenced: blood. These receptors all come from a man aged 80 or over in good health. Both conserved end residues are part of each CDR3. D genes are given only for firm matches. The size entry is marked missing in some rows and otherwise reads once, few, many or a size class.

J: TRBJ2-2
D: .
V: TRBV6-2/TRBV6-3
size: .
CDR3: CASTLNTGELFF
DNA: TGTGCCAGCACCTTGAACACCGGGGAGCTGTTTTTT

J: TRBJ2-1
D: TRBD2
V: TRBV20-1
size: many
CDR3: CSALGRTSGHSYNEQFF
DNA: TGCAGTGCTCTCGGCCGGACTAGCGGGCACTCCTACAATGAGCAGTTCTTC

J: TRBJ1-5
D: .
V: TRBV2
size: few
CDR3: CASSEPQPQHF
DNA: TGTGCCAGCAGTGAGCCCCAGCCCCAGCATTTT

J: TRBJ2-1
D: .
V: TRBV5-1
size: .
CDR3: CASSLAAESYYEQFF
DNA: TGCGCCAGCAGCTTGGCAGCTGAATCCTACTATGAGCAGTTCTTC

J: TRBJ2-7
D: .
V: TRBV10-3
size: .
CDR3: CAISDPSRRPSYEQYF
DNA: TGTGCCATCAGTGACCCATCCCGGAGGCCCTCCTACGAGCAGTACTTC

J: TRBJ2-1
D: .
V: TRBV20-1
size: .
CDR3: CSARSSEGRYNEQFF
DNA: TGCAGTGCTAGGTCCAGCGAGGGACGTTACAATGAGCAGTTCTTC

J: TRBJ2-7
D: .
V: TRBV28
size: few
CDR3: CASSFSRLSYEQYF
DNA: TGTGCCAGCAGTTTTTCCAGGCTCTCCTACGAGCAGTACTTC

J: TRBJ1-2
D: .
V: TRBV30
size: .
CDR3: CAWSVIGGTTYGYTF
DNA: TGTGCCTGGAGTGTAATAGGCGGAACCACCTATGGCTACACCTTC

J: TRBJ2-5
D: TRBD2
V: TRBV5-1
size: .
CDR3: CASSLEAGTQETQYF
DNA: TGCGCCAGCAGCTTGGAAGCGGGAACTCAAGAGACCCAGTACTTC

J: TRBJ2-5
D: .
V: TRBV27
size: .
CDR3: CASQFRGAAQETQYF
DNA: TGTGCCAGCCAGTTTAGGGGTGCGGCGCAAGAGACCCAGTACTTC

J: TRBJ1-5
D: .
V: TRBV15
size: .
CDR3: CATSRDPTGFSNQPQHF
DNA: TGTGCCACCAGCAGAGATCCGACAGGCTTTAGCAATCAGCCCCAGCATTTT

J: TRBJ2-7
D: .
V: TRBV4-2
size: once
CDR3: CASSQEGGRSSYEQYF
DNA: TGTGCCAGCAGCCAAGAAGGCGGTCGCAGCTCCTACGAGCAGTACTTC

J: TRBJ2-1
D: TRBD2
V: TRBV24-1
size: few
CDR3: CATSDWGGNSYNEQFF
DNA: TGTGCCACCAGTGACTGGGGGGGAAACTCCTACAATGAGCAGTTCTTC

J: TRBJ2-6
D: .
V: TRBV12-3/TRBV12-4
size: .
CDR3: CASSSRGDSGANVLTF
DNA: TGTGCCAGCAGTTCTCGCGGGGACTCCGGGGCCAACGTCCTGACTTTC

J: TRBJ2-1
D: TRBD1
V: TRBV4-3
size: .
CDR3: CASSQDGRGFDNEQFF
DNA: TGCGCCAGCAGCCAAGATGGCAGGGGGTTCGACAATGAGCAGTTCTTC

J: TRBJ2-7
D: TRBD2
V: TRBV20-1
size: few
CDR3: CSATSGMLDEQYF
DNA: TGCAGTGCTACTAGCGGGATGTTGGACGAGCAGTACTTC

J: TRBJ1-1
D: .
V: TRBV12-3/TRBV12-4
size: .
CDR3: CASSGWTAEAFF
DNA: TGTGCCAGCAGCGGATGGACAGCTGAAGCTTTCTTT

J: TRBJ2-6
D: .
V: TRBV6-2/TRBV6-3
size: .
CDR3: CASSYLRAGANVLTF
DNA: TGTGCCAGCAGTTATCTCAGGGCTGGGGCCAACGTCCTGACTTTC

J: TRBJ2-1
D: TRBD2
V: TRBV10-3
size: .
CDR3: CAISELPLAGDNEQFF
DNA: TGTGCCATCAGTGAGCTTCCGCTAGCGGGAGACAATGAGCAGTTCTTC

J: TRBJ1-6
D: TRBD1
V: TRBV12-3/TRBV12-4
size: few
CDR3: CASAGQEHSPLHF
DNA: TGTGCCAGCGCGGGACAGGAACATTCACCCCTCCACTTT

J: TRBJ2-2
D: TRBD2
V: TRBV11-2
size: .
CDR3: CASSFGLAGGPIGELFF
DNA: TGTGCCAGCAGCTTCGGACTAGCGGGAGGGCCGATCGGGGAGCTGTTTTTT

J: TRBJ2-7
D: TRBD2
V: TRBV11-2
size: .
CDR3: CASSLEGTSGSGDEQYF
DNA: TGTGCCAGCAGCTTAGAAGGAACTAGCGGGAGTGGAGACGAGCAGTACTTC

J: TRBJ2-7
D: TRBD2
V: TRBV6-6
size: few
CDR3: CASSERDQSYEQYF
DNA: TGTGCCAGCAGTGAGCGGGATCAGTCCTACGAGCAGTACTTC

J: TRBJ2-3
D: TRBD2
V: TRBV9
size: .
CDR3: CASSVGPAGVTDTQYF
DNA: TGTGCCAGCAGCGTAGGGCCAGCGGGGGTCACAGATACGCAGTATTTT

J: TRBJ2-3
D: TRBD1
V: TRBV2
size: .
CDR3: CASRQWDRVVDTQYF
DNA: TGTGCCAGCCGACAATGGGACAGGGTCGTCGATACGCAGTATTTT

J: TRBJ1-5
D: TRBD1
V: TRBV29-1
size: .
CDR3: CSGRDRETQPQHF
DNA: TGCAGCGGTCGGGACAGGGAAACGCAGCCCCAGCATTTT

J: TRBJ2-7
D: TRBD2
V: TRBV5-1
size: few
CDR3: CASSLEGTSGSRGEQYF
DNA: TGCGCCAGCAGCTTGGAGGGGACTAGCGGGAGCCGGGGCGAGCAGTACTTC

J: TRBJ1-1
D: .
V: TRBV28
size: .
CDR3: CASSLSRALPEAFF
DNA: TGTGCCAGCAGTTTATCCAGGGCCTTACCTGAAGCTTTCTTT

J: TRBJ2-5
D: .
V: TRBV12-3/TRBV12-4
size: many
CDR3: CASSQNRGFGTQYF
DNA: TGTGCCAGCAGCCAAAACCGGGGTTTCGGGACCCAGTACTTC

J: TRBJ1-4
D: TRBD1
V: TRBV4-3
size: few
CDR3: CASSQQPGQGAIGEKLFF
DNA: TGCGCCAGCAGCCAACAACCGGGACAGGGGGCAATAGGTGAAAAACTGTTTTTT

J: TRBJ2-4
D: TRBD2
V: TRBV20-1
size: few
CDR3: CSARDRRTSPNIQYF
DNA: TGCAGTGCTAGAGATAGGAGGACTAGCCCCAACATTCAGTACTTC

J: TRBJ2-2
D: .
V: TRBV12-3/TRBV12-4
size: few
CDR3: CASSEAGGPDTGELFF
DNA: TGTGCCAGCAGTGAGGCTGGGGGGCCGGACACCGGGGAGCTGTTTTTT

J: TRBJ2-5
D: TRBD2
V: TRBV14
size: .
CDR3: CASSQGSRASGYQETQYF
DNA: TGTGCCAGCAGCCAAGGAAGCCGGGCTAGCGGGTACCAAGAGACCCAGTACTTC

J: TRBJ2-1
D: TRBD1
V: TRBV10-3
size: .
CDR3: CAIRGQGGDKQLF
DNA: TGTGCCATCAGGGGACAGGGGGGTGATAAGCAGTTGTTC

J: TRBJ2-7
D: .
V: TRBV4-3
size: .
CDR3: CASSQFLRSEQYF
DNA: TGCGCCAGCAGCCAATTCTTAAGGAGCGAGCAGTACTTC

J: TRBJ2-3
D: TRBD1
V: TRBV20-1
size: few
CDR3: CSARVLPRTGSSTDTQYF
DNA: TGCAGTGCTAGGGTCCTCCCAAGGACAGGATCTAGCACAGATACGCAGTATTTT

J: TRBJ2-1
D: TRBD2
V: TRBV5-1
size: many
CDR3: CASSLVSGGYNEQFF
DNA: TGTGCCAGCAGTTTGGTTAGCGGGGGATACAATGAGCAGTTCTTC

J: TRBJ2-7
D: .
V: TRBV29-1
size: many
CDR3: CSVRTGPYEQYF
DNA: TGCAGCGTTCGTACAGGGCCCTACGAGCAGTACTTC

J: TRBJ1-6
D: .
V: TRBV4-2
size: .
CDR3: CASSQRPRSDSPLHF
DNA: TGTGCCAGCAGCCAACGGCCACGTTCGGATTCACCCCTCCACTTT

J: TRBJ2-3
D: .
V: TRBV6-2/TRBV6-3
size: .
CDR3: CASSHPRGSTDTQYF
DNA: TGTGCCAGCAGTCACCCTCGCGGGAGCACAGATACGCAGTATTTT

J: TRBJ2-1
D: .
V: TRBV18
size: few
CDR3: CASSLAQGYGSYNEQFF
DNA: TGTGCCAGCTCCCTCGCTCAGGGGTACGGATCCTACAATGAGCAGTTCTTC

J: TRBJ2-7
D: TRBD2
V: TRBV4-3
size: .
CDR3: CASSQGGSGNEQYF
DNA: TGCGCCAGCAGCCAAGGCGGGAGCGGGAACGAGCAGTACTTC

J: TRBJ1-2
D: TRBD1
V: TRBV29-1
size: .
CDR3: CSVGQGSAHGYTF
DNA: TGCAGCGTTGGACAGGGTAGCGCCCATGGCTACACCTTC

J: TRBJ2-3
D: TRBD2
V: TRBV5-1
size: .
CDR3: CASSYSGIGTDTQYF
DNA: TGCGCCAGCAGCTATAGCGGGATTGGCACAGATACGCAGTATTTT

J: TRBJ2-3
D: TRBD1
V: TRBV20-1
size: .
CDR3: CSAQGQGASTDTQYF
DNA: TGCAGTGCTCAAGGACAGGGGGCCAGCACAGATACGCAGTATTTT

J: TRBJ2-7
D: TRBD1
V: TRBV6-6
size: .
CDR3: CAIGGSSYEQYF
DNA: TGTGCAATAGGGGGCAGCTCCTACGAGCAGTACTTC

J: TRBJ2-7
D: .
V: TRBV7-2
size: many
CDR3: CASSLSGTLYEQYF
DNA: TGTGCCAGCAGCTTAAGCGGGACACTCTACGAGCAGTACTTC

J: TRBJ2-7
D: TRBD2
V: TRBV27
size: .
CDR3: CASSFSARTSGSSYEQYF
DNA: TGTGCCAGCAGTTTTTCGGCCCGGACTAGCGGGAGCTCCTACGAGCAGTACTTC

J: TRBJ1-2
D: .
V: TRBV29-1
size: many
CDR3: CSVTGHRNYGYTF
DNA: TGCAGCGTCACGGGACACCGTAACTATGGCTACACCTTC

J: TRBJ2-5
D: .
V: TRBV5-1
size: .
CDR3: CASAGGISYNEQYF
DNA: TGCGCCAGCGCTGGGGGTATCTCCTACAATGAGCAGTACTTC

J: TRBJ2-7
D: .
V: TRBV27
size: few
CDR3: CASKGGGPYEQYF
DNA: TGTGCCAGCAAGGGAGGGGGCCCCTACGAGCAGTACTTC

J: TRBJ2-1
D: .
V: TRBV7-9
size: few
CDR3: CASSLDHYYNEQFF
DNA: TGTGCCAGCAGCTTAGATCACTACTACAATGAGCAGTTCTTC

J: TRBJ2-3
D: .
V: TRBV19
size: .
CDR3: CASRMYSSSTDTQYF
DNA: TGTGCCAGTAGGATGTACTCCTCTAGCACAGATACGCAGTATTTT

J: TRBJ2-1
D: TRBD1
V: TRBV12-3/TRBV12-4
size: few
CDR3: CASSPGTGPYNEQFF
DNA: TGTGCCAGCAGCCCCGGGACAGGGCCCTACAATGAGCAGTTCTTC

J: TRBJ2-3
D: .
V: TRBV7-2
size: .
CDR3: CASSSRFTDTQYF
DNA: TGTGCCAGCAGCTCACGGTTCACAGATACGCAGTATTTT

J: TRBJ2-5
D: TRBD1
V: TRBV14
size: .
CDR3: CASSQAWTGRGETQYF
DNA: TGTGCCAGCAGCCAAGCCTGGACAGGGAGAGGGGAGACCCAGTACTTC

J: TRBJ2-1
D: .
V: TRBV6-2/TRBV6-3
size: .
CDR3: CASSRRASMNEQFF
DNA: TGTGCCAGCAGCCGGAGAGCTAGCATGAATGAGCAGTTCTTC

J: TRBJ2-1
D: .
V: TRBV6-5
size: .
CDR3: CASTNAENNGQFF
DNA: TGTGCCAGCACCAACGCTGAGAACAATGGGCAGTTCTTC

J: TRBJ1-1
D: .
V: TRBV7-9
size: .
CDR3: CASSLGVRQAMNTEAFF
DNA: TGTGCCAGCAGCTTAGGGGTTAGACAGGCCATGAACACTGAAGCTTTCTTT